This is a list of T cell receptor beta chains from one sample in a study of long-term antiretroviral therapy in people with HIV. This table comes from immunoSEQ multiplex PCR, and its TCRdb copy is limited to in-frame clones, with some not included. There are tens of thousands of clones in the sample; approximately 81% occur only once, and approximately 4.9% lies in the top ten. The sample in question was unsorted PBMCs, obtained 2.8 years before starting antiretroviral therapy. Receptors originate from a woman aged 25 to 39 with HIV. Both conserved end residues are part of each CDR3. A D gene is named only where the DNA matches it firmly. Size tells how often a clone was seen (once, few, many) or the class of an expanded clone, and some rows leave it out.

d_call,v_call,clone_size,j_call,cdr3_nt,cdr3_aa
-,TRBV4-1,few,TRBJ1-6,TGCGCCAGCAGCCAGGGCCTTAATTCACCCCTCCACTTT,CASSQGLNSPLHF
TRBD1,TRBV6-1,-,TRBJ1-2,TGTGCCAGCAGTGCCGGGACAGTCTATGGCTACACCTTC,CASSAGTVYGYTF
-,TRBV2,-,TRBJ2-1,TGTGCCAGCACTCAGCCCGGCGGGGCTAGCTCCTACAATGAGCAGTTCTTC,CASTQPGGASSYNEQFF
-,TRBV6-6,-,TRBJ2-1,TGTGCCAGCAGTTACGGGTCCGGAAATGAGCAGTTCTTC,CASSYGSGNEQFF
TRBD1,TRBV19,-,TRBJ1-1,TGTGCCAGCCGCGGACAGGGGGCAAACACTGAAGCTTTCTTT,CASRGQGANTEAFF
-,TRBV18,-,TRBJ1-1,TGTGCCAGCTCACCACCGGATGGGGGGCCTCAACGAACTGAAGCTTTCTTT,CASSPPDGGPQRTEAFF
TRBD1,TRBV29-1,-,TRBJ1-1,TGCAGCGGTGTGACAGGGAGAGGCACTGAAGCTTTCTTT,CSGVTGRGTEAFF
TRBD1,TRBV5-1,-,TRBJ2-5,TGCGCCAGCAGCTTGGGGGACAGGGAGATGGGCCTAGAGACCCAGTACTTC,CASSLGDREMGLETQYF
-,TRBV25-1,-,TRBJ1-6,TGTGCCAGCAGATCGACGGACAATTCACCCCTCCACTTT,CASRSTDNSPLHF
-,TRBV5-1,-,TRBJ1-1,TGCGCCAGCAGCTTGGCGGGTAGGGAAGCTTTCTTT,CASSLAGREAFF
-,TRBV6-1,-,TRBJ2-3,TGTGCCAGCAGTGAAGATGCAGGTGGAAAAGAGTATTTT,CASSEDAGGKEYF
-,TRBV2,-,TRBJ2-5,TGTGCCAGCAGTGAAGCTTTCGTGACGGAAGAGACCCAGTACTTC,CASSEAFVTEETQYF
-,TRBV11-2,-,TRBJ1-1,TGTGCCAGCAGCTTAGAACCGGGGTCGAACACTGAAGCTTTCTTT,CASSLEPGSNTEAFF
-,TRBV20-1,few,TRBJ2-5,TGCAGTGCTAGGATCGGCGAGACCCAGTACTTC,CSARIGETQYF
-,TRBV6-5,few,TRBJ1-6,TGTGCCAGCAGTTACTCCCGGCAGGGACTTAATTCACCCCTCCACTTT,CASSYSRQGLNSPLHF
TRBD1,TRBV6-1,-,TRBJ2-5,TGTGCCAGCAGTCCTGAGGCCGGGACAGGGACCCAGTACTTC,CASSPEAGTGTQYF
-,TRBV15,-,TRBJ1-2,TGTGCCACCAGCAGAGGGGACGGCCTGTTTGGCTACACCTTC,CATSRGDGLFGYTF
-,TRBV5-1,once,TRBJ2-1,TGCGCCAGCAGATATGGAGGGGGCGCTTACAATGAGCAGTTCTTC,CASRYGGGAYNEQFF
-,TRBV6-5,-,TRBJ1-1,TGTGCCAGCAGTCCGGGGGTCCATGTCCCTGAAGCTTTCTTT,CASSPGVHVPEAFF
-,TRBV4-1,-,TRBJ2-6,TGCGCCAGCAGCCAAGGAGGGGATCCTGGGGCCAACGTCCTGACTTTC,CASSQGGDPGANVLTF
TRBD2,TRBV9,-,TRBJ2-1,TGTGCCAGCAGCGTAGGACTAGCGGGCATGAGCTCCTACAATGAGCAGTTCTTC,CASSVGLAGMSSYNEQFF
-,TRBV5-1,-,TRBJ1-2,TGCGCCAGCAGCTTGGAACGGGTTAACTATGGCTACACCTTC,CASSLERVNYGYTF
-,TRBV7-2,-,TRBJ1-5,TGTGCCAGCAGCTTAGCGCCTTATAGCAATCAGCCCCAGCATTTT,CASSLAPYSNQPQHF
-,TRBV27,-,TRBJ2-6,TGTGCCAGCAGTTTATCAGGGGCCAACGTCCTGACTTTC,CASSLSGANVLTF
-,TRBV27,-,TRBJ1-2,TGTGCCAGCAGTTATAAGGGGAGCGGCTACACCTTC,CASSYKGSGYTF
TRBD1,TRBV6-5,-,TRBJ1-2,TGTGCCAGCAGTCCGCGAGCCGACAGGGGGGGTGGCTACACCTTC,CASSPRADRGGGYTF
-,TRBV6-5,-,TRBJ1-4,TGTGCCAGCAGTTACTCGACAGGCCCTGAAGAACTGTTTTTT,CASSYSTGPEELFF
TRBD2,TRBV11-2,-,TRBJ2-3,TGTGCCAGCAGCTTAAGGCTAGCGGGGGGGCAGAGCACAGATACGCAGTATTTT,CASSLRLAGGQSTDTQYF
-,TRBV28,-,TRBJ1-2,TGTGCCAGCAGTCTTAAGGCAAATGGCTACACCTTC,CASSLKANGYTF
-,TRBV7-3,once,TRBJ2-2,TGTGCCAGCAGCTTTTCGGGCACCGGGGAGCTGTTTTTT,CASSFSGTGELFF
-,TRBV1,-,TRBJ1-4,TGCACCAGCAGCCCGCAGGGGTATAGTAATGAAAAACTGTTTTTT,CTSSPQGYSNEKLFF
-,TRBV29-1,once,TRBJ1-1,TGCAGCGTCGGGAAGATGAACACTGAAGCTTTCTTT,CSVGKMNTEAFF
-,TRBV5-1,few,TRBJ2-2,TGCGCCAGCAGCTTGGACACTTGGAACACCGGGGAGCTGTTTTTT,CASSLDTWNTGELFF
-,TRBV30,-,TRBJ1-4,TGTGCCTGGAACCGGGACCAGGGGGAAAAACTGTTTTTT,CAWNRDQGEKLFF
-,TRBV2,-,TRBJ2-4,TGTGCCAGCAGGCTCAGCTTGAACCTAGCCAAAAACATTCAGTACTTC,CASRLSLNLAKNIQYF
-,TRBV7-3,-,TRBJ2-6,TGTGCCAGCAGCCCCGGACACAAAGGGGCCAACGTCCTGACTTTC,CASSPGHKGANVLTF
-,TRBV29-1,-,TRBJ1-1,TGCAGCGTGGCAGGGAGGATGAACACTGAAGCTTTCTTT,CSVAGRMNTEAFF
-,TRBV6-1,-,TRBJ2-7,TGTGCCAGCCGCAGACCCCCTCCATCCTACGAGCAGTACTTC,CASRRPPPSYEQYF
-,TRBV4-1,once,TRBJ2-7,TGCGCCAGCAGCTCGGCAGGGTTCTACGAGCAGTACTTC,CASSSAGFYEQYF
-,TRBV29-1,once,TRBJ1-5,TGCAGCGTTGAAGGGTCGGATAGCAATCAGCCCCAGCATTTT,CSVEGSDSNQPQHF
-,TRBV5-1,once,TRBJ2-1,TGCGCCAGCAGCTTAGGGGGGGCCAAATACAATGAGCAGTTCTTC,CASSLGGAKYNEQFF
TRBD2,TRBV4-2,once,TRBJ2-3,TGTGCCAGCAGCCAAGGTCTTTCTAGCGGGGGGGCAGATACGCAGTATTTT,CASSQGLSSGGADTQYF
-,TRBV5-4,-,TRBJ2-3,TGTGCCAGCAGCATTAAAAGCACAGATACGCAGTATTTT,CASSIKSTDTQYF
-,TRBV30,-,TRBJ1-5,TGTGCCTGGAGTGATAGATATCAGCCCCAGCATTTT,CAWSDRYQPQHF
-,TRBV7-3,once,TRBJ2-2,TGTGCCAGCAGCTTAACGCTAGGTTCCGGGGAGCTGTTTTTT,CASSLTLGSGELFF
TRBD1,TRBV18,-,TRBJ1-6,TGTGCCAGCTCACCCAGGCCTACAGGGGGCGAAACGGGTAATTCACCCCTCCACTTT,CASSPRPTGGETGNSPLHF
-,TRBV5-1,-,TRBJ2-1,TGCGCCAGCAGCGATTGGACAGCCTACAATGAGCAGTTCTTC,CASSDWTAYNEQFF
TRBD2,TRBV4-1,few,TRBJ2-7,TGCGCCAGCAGCCAAGATCACGGGGGGGCCTACGAGCAGTACTTC,CASSQDHGGAYEQYF
-,TRBV27,-,TRBJ1-1,TGTGCCAGCAGATCGACCATTACAGGTACGGGGGGTTCGTCCGACACTGAAGCTTTCTTT,CASRSTITGTGGSSDTEAFF
-,TRBV7-9,-,TRBJ1-2,TGTGCCAGCAGCTTAGCGATGTTTGATGGCTACACCTTC,CASSLAMFDGYTF
-,TRBV29-1,-,TRBJ2-5,TGCAGCGCTTGGGGATTTGGGACCACCCAAGAGACCCAGTACTTC,CSAWGFGTTQETQYF
TRBD2,TRBV6-1,-,TRBJ2-3,TGTGCCAGCAGTGTGGTTCGGGGGGTCGGTAGCACAGATACGCAGTATTTT,CASSVVRGVGSTDTQYF
TRBD1,TRBV7-3,once,TRBJ1-1,TGTGCCAGCAGCCCCCCCGGGACAGGTTTAGCTTTCTTT,CASSPPGTGLAFF